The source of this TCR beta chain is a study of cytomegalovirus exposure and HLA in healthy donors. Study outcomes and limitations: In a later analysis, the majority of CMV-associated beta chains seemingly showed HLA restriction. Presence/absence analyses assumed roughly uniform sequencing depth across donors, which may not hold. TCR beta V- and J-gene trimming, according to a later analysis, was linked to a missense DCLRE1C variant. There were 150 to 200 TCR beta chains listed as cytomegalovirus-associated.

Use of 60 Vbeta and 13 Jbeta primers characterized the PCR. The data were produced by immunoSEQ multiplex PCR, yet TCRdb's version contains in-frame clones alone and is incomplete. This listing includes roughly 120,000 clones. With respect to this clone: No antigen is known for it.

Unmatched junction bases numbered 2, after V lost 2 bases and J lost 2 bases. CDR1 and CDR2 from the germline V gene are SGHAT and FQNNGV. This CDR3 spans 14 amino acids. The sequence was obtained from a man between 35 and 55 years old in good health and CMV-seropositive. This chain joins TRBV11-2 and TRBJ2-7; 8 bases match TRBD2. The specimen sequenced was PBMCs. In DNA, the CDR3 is TGTGCCAGCAGCTTACGGGGGGGTCCCTACGAGCAGTACTTC. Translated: CASSLRGGPYEQYF.